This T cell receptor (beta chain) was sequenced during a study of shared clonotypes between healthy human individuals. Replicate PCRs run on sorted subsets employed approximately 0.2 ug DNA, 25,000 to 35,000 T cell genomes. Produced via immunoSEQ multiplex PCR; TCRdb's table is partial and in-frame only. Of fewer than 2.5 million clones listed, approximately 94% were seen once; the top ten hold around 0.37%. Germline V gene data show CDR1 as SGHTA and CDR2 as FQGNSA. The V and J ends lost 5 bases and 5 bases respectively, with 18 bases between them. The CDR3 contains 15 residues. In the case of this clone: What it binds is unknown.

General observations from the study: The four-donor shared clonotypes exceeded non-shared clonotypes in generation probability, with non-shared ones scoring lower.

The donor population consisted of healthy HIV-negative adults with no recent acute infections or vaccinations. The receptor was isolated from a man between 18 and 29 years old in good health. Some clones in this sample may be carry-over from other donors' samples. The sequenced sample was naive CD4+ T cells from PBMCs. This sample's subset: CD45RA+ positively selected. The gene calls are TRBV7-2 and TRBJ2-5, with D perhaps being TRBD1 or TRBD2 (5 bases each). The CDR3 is CASSPGRPSRETQYF. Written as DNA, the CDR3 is TGTGCCAGCAGCCCGGGACGCCCCTCCCGGGAGACCCAGTACTTC.